This T cell receptor (beta chain) was recorded in a study of cytomegalovirus exposure and HLA in healthy donors. This clone was seen only a few times. Researchers ran the PCR with 60 Vbeta and 13 Jbeta primers. Method: immunoSEQ multiplex PCR; TCRdb's copy keeps in-frame clones and lacks some. This repertoire shows 160,000 or so clones, around 90% found once; its top ten account for around 0.93%. The CDR3 length is 14 residues. With 5 bases removed from V and 4 bases from J, the gap between germline ends came to 14 bases. Germline V gene data show CDR1 as SSHAT and CDR2 as FNYEAQ (reference sequence).

The sample comprised PBMCs. The source of this sequence is a woman aged 25 to 39 in good health and CMV-seronegative. The chain is built from TRBV7-7 and TRBJ1-2, with D perhaps matching TRBD1 (6 bases). The CDR3, as DNA: TGTGCCAGCAGCGGGACACAGGGTTTCTATGGCTACACCTTC. Amino acid sequence: CASSGTQGFYGYTF.